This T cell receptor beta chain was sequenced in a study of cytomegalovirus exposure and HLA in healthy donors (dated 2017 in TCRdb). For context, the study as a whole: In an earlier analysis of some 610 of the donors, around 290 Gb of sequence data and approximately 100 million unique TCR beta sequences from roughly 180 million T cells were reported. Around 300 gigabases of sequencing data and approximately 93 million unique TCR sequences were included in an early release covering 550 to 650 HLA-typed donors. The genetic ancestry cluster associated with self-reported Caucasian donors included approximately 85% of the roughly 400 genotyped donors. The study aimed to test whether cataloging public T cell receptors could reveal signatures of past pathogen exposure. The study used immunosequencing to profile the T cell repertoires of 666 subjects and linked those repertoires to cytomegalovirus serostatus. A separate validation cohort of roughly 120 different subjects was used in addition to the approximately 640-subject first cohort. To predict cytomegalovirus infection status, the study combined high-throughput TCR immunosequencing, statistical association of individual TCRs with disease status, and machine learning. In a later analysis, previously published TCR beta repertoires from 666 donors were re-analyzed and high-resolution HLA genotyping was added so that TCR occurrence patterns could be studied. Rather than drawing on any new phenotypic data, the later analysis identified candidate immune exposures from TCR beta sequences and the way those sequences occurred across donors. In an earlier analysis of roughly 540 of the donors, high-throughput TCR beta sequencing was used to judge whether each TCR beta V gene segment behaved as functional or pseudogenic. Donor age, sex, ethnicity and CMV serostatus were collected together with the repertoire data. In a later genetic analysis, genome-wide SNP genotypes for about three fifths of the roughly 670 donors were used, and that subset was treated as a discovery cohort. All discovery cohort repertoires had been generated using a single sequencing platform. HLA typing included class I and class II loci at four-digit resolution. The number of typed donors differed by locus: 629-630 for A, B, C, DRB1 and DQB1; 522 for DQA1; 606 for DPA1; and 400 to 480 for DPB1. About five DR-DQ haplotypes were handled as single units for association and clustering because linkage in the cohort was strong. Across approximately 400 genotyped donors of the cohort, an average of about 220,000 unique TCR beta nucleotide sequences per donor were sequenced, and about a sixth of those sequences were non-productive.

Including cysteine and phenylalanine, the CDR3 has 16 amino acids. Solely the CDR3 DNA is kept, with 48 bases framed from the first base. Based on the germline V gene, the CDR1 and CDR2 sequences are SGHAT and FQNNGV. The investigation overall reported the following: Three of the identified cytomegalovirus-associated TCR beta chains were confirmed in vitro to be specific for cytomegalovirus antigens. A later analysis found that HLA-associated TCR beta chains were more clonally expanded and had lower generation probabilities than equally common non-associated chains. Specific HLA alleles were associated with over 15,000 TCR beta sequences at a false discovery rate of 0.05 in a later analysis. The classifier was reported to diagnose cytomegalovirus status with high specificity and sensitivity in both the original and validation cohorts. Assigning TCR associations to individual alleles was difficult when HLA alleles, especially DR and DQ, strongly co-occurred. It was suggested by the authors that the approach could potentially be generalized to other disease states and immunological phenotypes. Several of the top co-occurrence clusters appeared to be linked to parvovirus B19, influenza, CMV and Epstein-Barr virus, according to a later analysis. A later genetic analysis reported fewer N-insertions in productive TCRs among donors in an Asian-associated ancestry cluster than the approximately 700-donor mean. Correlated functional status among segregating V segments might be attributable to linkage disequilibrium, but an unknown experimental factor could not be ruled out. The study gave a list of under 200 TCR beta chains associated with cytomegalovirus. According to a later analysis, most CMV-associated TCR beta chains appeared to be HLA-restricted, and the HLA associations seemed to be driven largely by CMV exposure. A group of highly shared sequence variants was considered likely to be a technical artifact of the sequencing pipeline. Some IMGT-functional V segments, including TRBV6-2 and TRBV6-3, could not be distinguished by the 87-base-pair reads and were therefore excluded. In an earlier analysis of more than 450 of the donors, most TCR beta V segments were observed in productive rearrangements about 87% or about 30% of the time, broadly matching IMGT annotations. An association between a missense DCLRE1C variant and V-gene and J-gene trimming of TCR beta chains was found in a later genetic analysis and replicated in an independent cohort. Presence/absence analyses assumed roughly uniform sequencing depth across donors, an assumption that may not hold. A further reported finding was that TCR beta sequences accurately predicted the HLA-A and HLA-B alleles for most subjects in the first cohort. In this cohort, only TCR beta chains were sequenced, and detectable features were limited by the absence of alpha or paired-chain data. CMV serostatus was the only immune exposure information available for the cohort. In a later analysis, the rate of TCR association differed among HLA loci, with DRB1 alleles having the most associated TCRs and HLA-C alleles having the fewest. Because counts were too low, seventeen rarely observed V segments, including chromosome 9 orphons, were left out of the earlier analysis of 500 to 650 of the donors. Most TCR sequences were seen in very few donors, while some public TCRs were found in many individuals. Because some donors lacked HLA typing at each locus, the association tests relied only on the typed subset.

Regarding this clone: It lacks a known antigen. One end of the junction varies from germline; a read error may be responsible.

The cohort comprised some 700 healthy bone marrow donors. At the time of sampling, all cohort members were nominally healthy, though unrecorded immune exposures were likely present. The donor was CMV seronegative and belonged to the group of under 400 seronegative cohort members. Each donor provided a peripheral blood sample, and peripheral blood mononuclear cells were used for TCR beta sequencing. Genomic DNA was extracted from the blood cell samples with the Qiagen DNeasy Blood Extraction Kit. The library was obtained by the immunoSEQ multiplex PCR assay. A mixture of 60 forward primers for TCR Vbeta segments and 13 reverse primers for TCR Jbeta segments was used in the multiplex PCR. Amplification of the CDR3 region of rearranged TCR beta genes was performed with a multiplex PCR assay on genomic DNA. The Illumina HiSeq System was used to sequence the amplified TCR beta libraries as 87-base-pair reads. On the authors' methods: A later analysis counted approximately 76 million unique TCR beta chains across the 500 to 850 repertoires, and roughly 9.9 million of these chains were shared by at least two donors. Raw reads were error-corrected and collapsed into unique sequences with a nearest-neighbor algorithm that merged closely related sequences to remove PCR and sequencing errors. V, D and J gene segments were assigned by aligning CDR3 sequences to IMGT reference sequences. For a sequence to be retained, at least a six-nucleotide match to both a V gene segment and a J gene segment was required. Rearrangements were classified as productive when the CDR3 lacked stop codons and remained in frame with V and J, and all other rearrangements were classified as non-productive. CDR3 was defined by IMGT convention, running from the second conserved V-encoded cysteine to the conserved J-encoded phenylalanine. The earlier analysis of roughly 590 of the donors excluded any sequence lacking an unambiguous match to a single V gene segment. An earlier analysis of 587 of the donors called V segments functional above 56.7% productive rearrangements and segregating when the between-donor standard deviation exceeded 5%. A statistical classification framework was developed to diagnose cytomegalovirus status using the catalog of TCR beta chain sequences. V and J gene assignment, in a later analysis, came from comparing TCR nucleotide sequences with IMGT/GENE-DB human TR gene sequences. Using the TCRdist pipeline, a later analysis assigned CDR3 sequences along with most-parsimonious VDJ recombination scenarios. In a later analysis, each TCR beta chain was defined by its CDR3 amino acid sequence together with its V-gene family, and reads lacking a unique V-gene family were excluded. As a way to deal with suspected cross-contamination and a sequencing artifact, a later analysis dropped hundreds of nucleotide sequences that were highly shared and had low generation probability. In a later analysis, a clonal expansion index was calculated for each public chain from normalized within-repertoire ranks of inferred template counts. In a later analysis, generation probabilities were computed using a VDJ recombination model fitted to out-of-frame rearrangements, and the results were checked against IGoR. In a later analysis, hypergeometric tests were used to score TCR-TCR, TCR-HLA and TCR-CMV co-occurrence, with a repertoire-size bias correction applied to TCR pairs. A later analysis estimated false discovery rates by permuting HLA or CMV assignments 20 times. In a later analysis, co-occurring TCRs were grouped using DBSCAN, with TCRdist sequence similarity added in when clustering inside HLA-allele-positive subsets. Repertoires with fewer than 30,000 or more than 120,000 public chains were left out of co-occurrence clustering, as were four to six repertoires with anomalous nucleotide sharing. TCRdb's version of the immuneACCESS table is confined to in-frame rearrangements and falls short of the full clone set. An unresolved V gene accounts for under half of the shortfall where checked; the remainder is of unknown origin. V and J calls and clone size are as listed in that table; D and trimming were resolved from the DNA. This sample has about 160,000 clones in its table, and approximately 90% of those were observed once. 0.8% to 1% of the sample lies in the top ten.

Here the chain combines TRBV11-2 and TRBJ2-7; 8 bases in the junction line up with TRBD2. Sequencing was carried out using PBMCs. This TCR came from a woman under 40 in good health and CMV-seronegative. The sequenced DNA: TGTGCCAGCAGCCCCTTGACAGGACTAGCCTCCTCCGAGCAGTACTTC. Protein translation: CASSPLTGLASSEQYF.